Listed below are T cell receptor beta chains from one sample, sequenced in a study of blood T cell repertoires in COVID-19. Using immunoSEQ multiplex PCR, the repertoire was profiled, and TCRdb retains in-frame clones only, with some absent. The sample includes about 250,000 clones, about 85% seen only once; the top ten take under 7%. What was sequenced was PBMCs or T cells enriched from blood (not recorded which). The receptors were gathered from a woman aged 50 to 60 who had been exposed to COVID-19. Both conserved end residues are part of each CDR3. The D gene is left open where the match is weak. Where a row states a size, it is once, few, many or the class of an expanded clone; other rows omit it.

CDR3: CASSNFRGSGSYNEQFF
DNA: TGTGCCAGCAGTAATTTCCGGGGGTCCGGCTCCTACAATGAGCAGTTCTTC
size: .
length: 17
D: .
V: TRBV28
J: TRBJ2-1

CDR3: CAISETGVSYEQYF
DNA: TGTGCCATCAGTGAGACAGGGGTATCCTACGAGCAGTACTTC
size: .
length: 14
D: TRBD1
V: TRBV10-3
J: TRBJ2-7

CDR3: CASRRGKDPYNSPLHF
DNA: TGTGCCAGCAGGCGGGGGAAGGATCCCTATAATTCACCCCTCCACTTT
size: .
length: 16
D: .
V: TRBV5-5
J: TRBJ1-6

CDR3: CASRQTGPGELFF
DNA: TGTGCCAGCAGACAGACAGGACCGGGGGAGCTGTTTTTT
size: .
length: 13
D: .
V: TRBV12-3/TRBV12-4
J: TRBJ2-2

CDR3: CASNRGREPQHF
DNA: TGTGCCAGTAACAGGGGGCGTGAGCCCCAGCATTTT
size: .
length: 12
D: TRBD1
V: TRBV12-3/TRBV12-4
J: TRBJ1-5

CDR3: CATSRDLGTFDNEQFF
DNA: TGTGCCACCAGCAGAGATCTTGGTACATTTGACAATGAGCAGTTCTTC
size: .
length: 16
D: .
V: TRBV15
J: TRBJ2-1

CDR3: CASSPRTGGSTEAFF
DNA: TGTGCCAGTAGTCCCCGGACAGGGGGCAGTACTGAAGCTTTCTTT
size: once
length: 15
D: TRBD1
V: TRBV19
J: TRBJ1-1

CDR3: CASSPGPLDTEAFF
DNA: TGTGCCAGCAGCCCAGGCCCCTTGGACACTGAAGCTTTCTTT
size: .
length: 14
D: .
V: TRBV9
J: TRBJ1-1

CDR3: CSVEKADRGTEAFF
DNA: TGCAGCGTTGAAAAGGCGGATCGAGGCACTGAAGCTTTCTTT
size: .
length: 14
D: .
V: TRBV29-1
J: TRBJ1-1

CDR3: CASSTRTSGAETQYF
DNA: TGTGCCAGCAGCACCCGGACTAGCGGGGCAGAGACCCAGTACTTC
size: .
length: 15
D: TRBD2
V: TRBV7-2
J: TRBJ2-5

CDR3: CASSSGQGPFTTGGYTF
DNA: TGTGCCAGCAGCTCTGGACAGGGGCCTTTTACAACGGGTGGCTACACCTTC
size: once
length: 17
D: TRBD1
V: TRBV9
J: TRBJ1-2

CDR3: CASSILPTVRNQPQHF
DNA: TGTGCCAGTAGTATACTGCCGACAGTAAGAAATCAGCCCCAGCATTTT
size: .
length: 16
D: .
V: TRBV19
J: TRBJ1-5

CDR3: CASSQGTGGDEQFF
DNA: TGTGCCAGCAGCCAGGGAACAGGGGGCGATGAGCAGTTCTTC
size: .
length: 14
D: TRBD1
V: TRBV4-2
J: TRBJ2-1

CDR3: CASSSRTGHYGYTF
DNA: TGTGCCAGCAGTTCCCGGACAGGACACTATGGCTACACCTTC
size: .
length: 14
D: TRBD1
V: TRBV28
J: TRBJ1-2

CDR3: CASSLYGGNQPQHF
DNA: TGTGCCAGCAGCCTTTACGGGGGCAATCAGCCCCAGCATTTT
size: .
length: 14
D: .
V: TRBV5-4
J: TRBJ1-5

CDR3: CASSLKGLATDTQYF
DNA: TGTGCCAGCAGCCTTAAGGGACTAGCCACAGATACGCAGTATTTT
size: few
length: 15
D: TRBD2
V: TRBV27
J: TRBJ2-3

CDR3: CASASTSGAYEQYF
DNA: TGTGCCAGCGCGTCGACTAGCGGTGCCTACGAGCAGTACTTC
size: .
length: 14
D: TRBD2
V: TRBV19
J: TRBJ2-7

CDR3: CAISDLQGAGYTF
DNA: TGTGCCATCAGTGACTTACAGGGGGCTGGCTACACCTTC
size: .
length: 13
D: TRBD1
V: TRBV10-3
J: TRBJ1-2

CDR3: CASSWGQTAFF
DNA: TGTGCCAGCAGTTGGGGGCAAACCGCTTTCTTT
size: .
length: 11
D: .
V: TRBV12-3/TRBV12-4
J: TRBJ1-1

CDR3: CASSWGLGYTF
DNA: TGTGCCAGCAGTTGGGGCCTTGGCTACACCTTC
size: .
length: 11
D: .
V: TRBV6-5
J: TRBJ1-2

CDR3: CASSSPGQHTEAFF
DNA: TGTGCCAGCAGTTCCCCTGGACAGCACACTGAAGCTTTCTTT
size: .
length: 14
D: .
V: TRBV28
J: TRBJ1-1

CDR3: CAISVGGSLNQPQHF
DNA: TGTGCCATCAGTGTAGGCGGCAGCCTAAATCAGCCCCAGCATTTT
size: .
length: 15
D: .
V: TRBV10-3
J: TRBJ1-5

CDR3: CASSLQTAGQQGVEQYF
DNA: TGTGCCAGCAGCCTCCAAACCGCGGGACAGCAGGGAGTCGAGCAGTACTTC
size: .
length: 17
D: .
V: TRBV4-2
J: TRBJ2-7

CDR3: CASSPTPTGGSGYTF
DNA: TGTGCCAGCAGCCCAACGCCGACAGGGGGCAGCGGCTACACCTTC
size: .
length: 15
D: TRBD1
V: TRBV5-5
J: TRBJ1-2

CDR3: CASSRGDTQYF
DNA: TGTGCCAGCAGCCGAGGAGATACGCAGTATTTT
size: .
length: 11
D: .
V: TRBV6-5
J: TRBJ2-3

CDR3: CASSTGSGNTIYF
DNA: TGTGCCAGCAGTACAGGGTCGGGAAACACCATATATTTT
size: .
length: 13
D: .
V: TRBV3-1/TRBV3-2
J: TRBJ1-3

CDR3: CAWSLNTNTEAFF
DNA: TGTGCCTGGAGTCTAAATACGAACACTGAAGCTTTCTTT
size: once
length: 13
D: .
V: TRBV30
J: TRBJ1-1

CDR3: CASSLARGGKLFF
DNA: TGTGCCAGCAGCTTAGCGCGGGGGGGAAAACTGTTTTTT
size: .
length: 13
D: .
V: TRBV7-2
J: TRBJ1-4

CDR3: CASSPDGGDSPLHF
DNA: TGTGCCAGCAGCCCGGACGGCGGGGATTCACCCCTCCACTTT
size: .
length: 14
D: .
V: TRBV7-9
J: TRBJ1-6

CDR3: CASSDSPSGGGINQETQYF
DNA: TGTGCCAGCAGTGATTCCCCTAGCGGGGGGGGTATAAACCAAGAGACCCAGTACTTC
size: .
length: 19
D: TRBD2
V: TRBV2
J: TRBJ2-5

CDR3: CATSRDRGGTLNIQYF
DNA: TGTGCCACCAGCAGAGATCGCGGCGGAACCTTAAACATTCAGTACTTC
size: .
length: 16
D: .
V: TRBV15
J: TRBJ2-4

CDR3: CASSTPDRATEAFF
DNA: TGTGCCAGTAGTACACCGGACAGAGCCACTGAAGCTTTCTTT
size: .
length: 14
D: .
V: TRBV19
J: TRBJ1-1

CDR3: CASSQTGGSGYTF
DNA: TGCGCCAGCAGCCAAACAGGGGGCTCTGGCTACACCTTC
size: .
length: 13
D: TRBD1
V: TRBV4-3
J: TRBJ1-2

CDR3: CAWSVSETQYF
DNA: TGTGCCTGGAGTGTATCGGAGACCCAGTACTTC
size: .
length: 11
D: .
V: TRBV30
J: TRBJ2-5

CDR3: CASSLGRGMNTEAFF
DNA: TGTGCCAGTAGTTTAGGGAGAGGGATGAACACTGAAGCTTTCTTT
size: .
length: 15
D: .
V: TRBV19
J: TRBJ1-1

CDR3: CAWTSHQPQHF
DNA: TGTGCCTGGACGTCTCATCAGCCCCAGCATTTT
size: .
length: 11
D: .
V: TRBV30
J: TRBJ1-5

CDR3: CASSLSGGSYYGYTF
DNA: TGTGCCAGCAGTTTATCGGGGGGGTCGTACTATGGCTACACCTTC
size: .
length: 15
D: .
V: TRBV27
J: TRBJ1-2

CDR3: CASSVGISGELFF
DNA: TGTGCCAGCAGCGTAGGCATCAGTGGGGAGCTGTTTTTT
size: .
length: 13
D: .
V: TRBV9
J: TRBJ2-2

CDR3: CASSPDRGGTEAFF
DNA: TGTGCCAGCAGTCCGGACAGGGGGGGGACTGAAGCTTTCTTT
size: .
length: 14
D: TRBD1
V: TRBV6-5
J: TRBJ1-1

CDR3: CASSFSSTGHGYTF
DNA: TGTGCCAGCAGCTTTTCATCGACAGGGCATGGCTACACCTTC
size: .
length: 14
D: TRBD1
V: TRBV7-8
J: TRBJ1-2

CDR3: CASSQDRSGGTLSTDTQYF
DNA: TGTGCCAGCAGCCAAGATAGAAGCGGGGGCACTTTAAGCACAGATACGCAGTATTTT
size: once
length: 19
D: TRBD2
V: TRBV3-1/TRBV3-2
J: TRBJ2-3

CDR3: CASSFVPSEAFF
DNA: TGTGCCAGCAGTTTTGTCCCCAGTGAAGCTTTCTTT
size: .
length: 12
D: .
V: TRBV12-3/TRBV12-4
J: TRBJ1-1

CDR3: CSVGTGESQPQHF
DNA: TGCAGCGTTGGGACAGGGGAGAGTCAGCCCCAGCATTTT
size: .
length: 13
D: TRBD1
V: TRBV29-1
J: TRBJ1-5

CDR3: CASRLQGHYTEAFF
DNA: TGTGCCAGCCGATTACAGGGGCACTATACTGAAGCTTTCTTT
size: .
length: 14
D: TRBD1
V: TRBV27
J: TRBJ1-1

CDR3: CASSFDRGREKLFF
DNA: TGTGCCAGCAGCTTCGACAGGGGGCGGGAAAAACTGTTTTTT
size: few
length: 14
D: TRBD1
V: TRBV11-2
J: TRBJ1-4

CDR3: CASSQRTGWYGYTF
DNA: TGCGCCAGCAGCCAAAGGACAGGGTGGTATGGCTACACCTTC
size: once
length: 14
D: TRBD1
V: TRBV4-1
J: TRBJ1-2

CDR3: CASSSRGGKLFF
DNA: TGTGCCAGTAGCTCCAGGGGAGGGAAACTGTTTTTT
size: .
length: 12
D: .
V: TRBV19
J: TRBJ1-4

CDR3: CASSDRAGELFF
DNA: TGTGCCAGCAGCGACCGGGCCGGGGAGCTGTTTTTT
size: once
length: 12
D: .
V: TRBV7-8
J: TRBJ2-2

CDR3: CASSPRGLMSTDTQYF
DNA: TGTGCCAGCAGCCCCCGGGGACTAATGAGCACAGATACGCAGTATTTT
size: .
length: 16
D: TRBD2
V: TRBV3-1/TRBV3-2
J: TRBJ2-3

CDR3: CASSSPSLTGTGVVTQYF
DNA: TGTGCCAGTAGTTCGCCTTCTTTGACTGGGACAGGGGTGGTGACCCAGTACTTC
size: .
length: 18
D: TRBD1
V: TRBV19
J: TRBJ2-5

CDR3: CASSYSRGTGELFF
DNA: TGTGCCAGCAGCTACTCTAGGGGAACCGGGGAGCTGTTTTTT
size: .
length: 14
D: .
V: TRBV6-6
J: TRBJ2-2